This is a list of T cell receptor beta chains from one sample in a study of tumor and adjacent non-tumor tissue in lung cancer. In TCRdb, the multiplex PCR reads were re-called with MiXCR into one record per CDR3 protein. The sample has around 200,000 distinct CDR3 sequences, 71% seen once. The sample taken for sequencing was lung tumor tissue. These TCRs come from a man aged 55 to 70 with non-small cell lung cancer. The CDR3 runs from the conserved cysteine through the conserved F or W. The order of the fields is J gene, V gene, clone size, D gene, CDR3 DNA, CDR3 protein. The D gene is left open where the match is weak. Not every row has a clone size; where given, it reads once, few, many or a size class.

TRBJ1-5 TRBV29-1 . TRBD1 TGCAGGGTCGGGGACAGGGGGAAAGGGCCCCAGGATTTT CRVGDRGKGPQDF
TRBJ1-2 TRBV12-3/TRBV12-4 . . TGTGCCAGCAGTTTCGGACAGTTCTATGGCTACACCTTC CASSFGQFYGYTF
TRBJ2-7 TRBV7-8 . TRBD1 TGTGCTAGGAGCTTAGCGACAGGGGGCTACGAGCAGTACTTC CARSLATGGYEQYF
TRBJ1-2 TRBV20-1 . TRBD1 TGCAGTGCCAAACGAAACAGGGGCGATAATAACTATGGCTACAGCTTC CSAKRNRGDNNYGYSF
TRBJ2-1 TRBV6-4 few . TGTGCCAGCAGTGATGAGAGTAGCTCCTACAATGAGCAGTTCTTC CASSDESSSYNEQFF
TRBJ1-2 TRBV12-3/TRBV12-4 . . TGTGCCAGCAGTTTTGGGCAGGTCAGGGACTATAGCTACACCTTC CASSFGQVRDYSYTF
TRBJ1-1 TRBV29-1 . TRBD1 TGCAGCGGGAACGAGGACAGGCGATATGAAGGAGCTTTCTTT CSGNEDRRYEGAFF
TRBJ1-5 TRBV4-2 . . TGTGCCAGCAGCCAGGGAGGGGGTAGCAATCAGCCCCAGCATTTT CASSQGGGSNQPQHF
TRBJ1-5 TRBV6-6 . . TGTGCCAGCCCGCGGGCCGGTTGTAATCAGCCCCAGCATTTT CASPRAGCNQPQHF
TRBJ1-5 TRBV12-3/TRBV12-4 . . TGTGCCTGCAGTTTTTCGGGTGGTCAGCCCCAGCATTTT CACSFSGGQPQHF
TRBJ1-6 TRBV4-1 once TRBD1 TGCGCCAACAGGAGGGCGACGGACAGGGAAAATTCACCCCTCCACTTT CANRRATDRENSPLHF
TRBJ1-1 TRBV29-1 . . TGCAGCGTTGAAGGTGTGTCTGCTGAAGCTTTCTTT CSVEGVSAEAFF
TRBJ1-4 TRBV20-1 . . TGCGGTGCCACAGGGCGGAGTGAAAAACTATTTTTT CGATGRSEKLFF
TRBJ1-5 TRBV30 . TRBD1 TGTGCCTGGAATAAACCGGGACAGGGCAATCAGCCCCAGCATTTT CAWNKPGQGNQPQHF
TRBJ2-3 TRBV28 . . TGTGCCAGCAATACTCCCGGGACCTACAACACAGATACGCAGTATTTT CASNTPGTYNTDTQYF
TRBJ1-4 TRBV11-3 . . TGTGCCAGCAGCATTACAGGGCCTGCAACTAACGAAAAACTGTTTTTT CASSITGPATNEKLFF
TRBJ2-5 TRBV5-8 . . TGTGCCAGCAGCTCCGAAAGGGTAAAGACCCAGTACTTC CASSSERVKTQYF
TRBJ1-1 TRBV7-9 few . TGTGCCAGCAGCTTTACCCCGAACACTGAAGCTTTCTTT CASSFTPNTEAFF
TRBJ2-1 TRBV18 . . TGTGCCAGCTCACCCCTAGCGAATGAGGAGTTCTTC CASSPLANEEFF
TRBJ1-2 TRBV4-1 . TRBD1 TGCGCCAGCAGCCACCGGGACAGGGCTTATGGCTACACCTTC CASSHRDRAYGYTF
TRBJ2-3 TRBV20-1 . . TGCAGTGCTAGCCTTCCGGGGCTAACGGGAGTTGCGCAGTATTTT CSASLPGLTGVAQYF
TRBJ2-5 TRBV12-3/TRBV12-4 many TRBD1 TGTGCCAGCAGTTTAGAACAGGGGGCGATGGAGACCCAGTACTTC CASSLEQGAMETQYF
TRBJ2-1 TRBV5-4 . . TGTGCCAGCAGCTCGGACGTCGGGACTGAGCAGTTCTTC CASSSDVGTEQFF
TRBJ2-3 TRBV6-1 few . TGTGCCAGCAGTCAGCAGGGCACAGATACGCAGTATTTT CASSQQGTDTQYF
TRBJ1-1 TRBV29-1 . . TGCAGCGTTGAAAGTCCAGAGAACACTGAAGCTTCCTTT CSVESPENTEASF
TRBJ2-7 TRBV5-4 . . TGTCCCAGCAGCTCCGGGGCCTCCTACGAGCAGTACTTC CPSSSGASYEQYF
TRBJ1-5 TRBV6-1 few . TGTGCCAGCAGTGAATGGGGGGGCAATCAGCCCCAGCATTTT CASSEWGGNQPQHF
TRBJ2-4 TRBV20-1 . . TGCAGTGCTAATAGGGTGTCGGGGGCCAAAAACATTCAGTACTTC CSANRVSGAKNIQYF
TRBJ2-1 TRBV29-1 . TRBD2 TGCAGCGTTCTGGGCGGGGCCACTTCCGGGGGGATGAATGAGCAGTTCTTC CSVLGGATSGGMNEQFF
TRBJ2-3 TRBV24-1 . TRBD2 TGTGCCACCAGCCCCTGGGGTAGCGGGAGTGTGACAGATACGCAGTATTTT CATSPWGSGSVTDTQYF
TRBJ2-3 TRBV11-1 . TRBD2 TGTGCCAGCATTCACAGCGGGAGGAACACAGATACGCAGTATTTT CASIHSGRNTDTQYF
TRBJ2-3 TRBV6-1 once . TGTACCTCGGGGGCCCCAAGCACAGTTACGCAGTATTTT CTSGAPSTVTQYF
TRBJ2-7 TRBV11-2 . TRBD1 TGTGCCAGCAGGGCCGGGACAGGGAAATCCTACGAGCAGTACTTC CASRAGTGKSYEQYF
TRBJ2-7 TRBV10-3 . . TGTGCCATCAGTGAATCGGGTTATGCGAGGGAGCAGTACTTC CAISESGYAREQYF
TRBJ2-7 TRBV4-3 few . TGCGCCAGCAGCTTCGGAGACTACGAGCAGTACTTC CASSFGDYEQYF
TRBJ2-3 TRBV6-2/TRBV6-3 . TRBD2 TGTGCCAGCAGTTACCCCCGGGGTAGCGGGAGAACGGATACGCAGTATTTT CASSYPRGSGRTDTQYF
TRBJ2-2 TRBV11-3 . TRBD2 TGTGCTAGCAGGTTAGCCGGATCGGGGGGAAGGCTGTTTTTT CASRLAGSGGRLFF
TRBJ2-7 TRBV11-3 . . TGCGCCAGCAGCCTGGGGTTTAGCGCATTCTACGATCAGTACTTC CASSLGFSAFYDQYF
TRBJ2-7 TRBV6-5 few TRBD1 TGTGCCAGCAGTTACTCGTGGGACAGGGTTAAAGCCTACGAGCAGTACTTC CASSYSWDRVKAYEQYF
TRBJ2-1 TRBV6-1 few . TGTGCCAGCAGTGAAGCTTTAGTAGGCGAGCAGTTCTTC CASSEALVGEQFF
TRBJ2-3 TRBV14 . . TGTGCCAGCAGCCCTGGGGAGGTTTACGATCTTCACACAGATACGCAGTATTTT CASSPGEVYDLHTDTQYF
TRBJ2-2 TRBV6-1 . TRBD2 TGTGCCAGCAGTTTAGCGGGAGGGATAAACACCGGGGAGCTGTTTTTT CASSLAGGINTGELFF
TRBJ1-5 TRBV6-6 . . TGTGTCAGCAGTTTGGGCAGGGCGGAAAACAATCAGCCCCAGCATTTT CVSSLGRAENNQPQHF
TRBJ1-6 TRBV12-3/TRBV12-4 once . TGTGCCAGCGCTCCTCGGGCGTATAATTCACTTCTCCACTTT CASAPRAYNSLLHF
TRBJ2-1 TRBV11-1 . . TGTGCCAGTAGCTTATCTAGGCTAGTGGGAGGCAACAATGAGCAGTTCTTC CASSLSRLVGGNNEQFF
TRBJ1-3 TRBV20-1 medium-sized . TGCAGTGCTAGAGATGGAGGCAGTGGTGGAAACACCATATATTTT CSARDGGSGGNTIYF
TRBJ1-1 TRBV20-1 . . TGCAAAGCTAGATCCAGTCTCTTTGGAACTGGAGCTTTCTTT CKARSSLFGTGAFF
TRBJ1-2 TRBV10-3 once . TGTGCCGTCAGTGAGAATCGGGGATCCTATGGCTACACCTTC CAVSENRGSYGYTF
TRBJ2-1 TRBV12-3/TRBV12-4 . TRBD2 TGTGCCAGCAGTCCCCGACTAGCGGTACCCTACAATGAGCAGTTCTTC CASSPRLAVPYNEQFF
TRBJ2-3 TRBV11-2 . TRBD2 TGTGCCGGCAGCTTCGGACTAGCGGGTCTCACAGATACGCAGTATTTT CAGSFGLAGLTDTQYF
TRBJ2-2 TRBV20-1 . TRBD1 TGCAGTGCTAGGGGGACAGGGAACACCGGGGAGCTGTTTTTT CSARGTGNTGELFF
TRBJ2-2 TRBV7-8 . . TGTGCCCGCAGCTTCGGGGGCGGCGGGGAGCTGTTATTT CARSFGGGGELLF
TRBJ1-5 TRBV11-2 . . TGTGCCAGCAGCTTAGAAGGGAACAGCAATCAGCCCCATCTTTTT CASSLEGNSNQPHLF